These 27 T cell receptor beta chains originate from one sample sequenced in a study of technical replicates of blood from a few donors. This table comes from immunoSEQ multiplex PCR, and its TCRdb copy is limited to in-frame clones, with some not included. The sample contains under 75,000 clones, approximately 83% of which appear only once. Sequencing used PBMCs. The receptors originated from a human donor in good health. Some clones in this sample may be carry-over from other donors' samples.

V usage is TRBV7-9 and J usage is TRBJ2-7, with D possibly being TRBD2 (6 bases). This CDR3 is built from 13 residues. V was shortened by 5 bases and J by 2 bases, with 10 bases between the two germline ends. In germline, CDR1 is SEHNR, CDR2 FQNEAQ (reference sequence). In nucleotides, the CDR3 is TGTGCCAGCAGCCCGGGGGTCCCCTACGAGCAGTACTTC. This encodes CASSPGVPYEQYF.

This chain's CDR3 is CASSKSGGIYNEQFF. The CDR3 nucleotides read TGTGCCAGTAGTAAATCGGGCGGGATCTACAATGAGCAGTTCTTC. The chain has TRBV19 and TRBJ2-1; D possibly corresponds to TRBD2 (6 bases). V lost 4 bases to trimming and J lost 3 bases, with 13 bases between them. From germline, CDR1 is LNHDA and CDR2 SQIVND (reference sequence). The CDR3 has 15 residues.

The gene calls are TRBV6-6 and TRBJ2-7; 11 nucleotides align to TRBD1. The CDR3 spans 15 residues. V lost 6 bases and J lost 3; bases outside the gene matches: 7. The germline V gene encodes CDR1 MNHNY and CDR2 SVGAGI (reference sequence). CDR3 coding DNA: TGTGCCAGCAGCGATGGGACAGGGGGACTCTACGAGCAGTACTTC. Amino acids: CASSDGTGGLYEQYF.

This chain's CDR3 is CASSQDGTRDTQYF. The DNA of the CDR3 is TGCGCCAGCAGCCAAGATGGTACCCGGGATACGCAGTATTTT. The V and J genes are TRBV4-1 and TRBJ2-3; D gene uncertain. The CDR3 length is 14 residues. Trimming removed 0 bases from V and 6 bases from J, with 10 bases in between. Germline V gives CDR1 MGHRA, CDR2 YSYEKL.

This clone was recorded a few times. The CDR3 spells CASSQDQGGGANVLTF. In nucleotides, the CDR3 is TGTGCCAGCAGCCAAGATCAGGGGGGTGGGGCCAACGTCCTGACTTTC. This chain uses TRBV4-2 with TRBJ2-6, with a weak D call TRBD1 (7 bases). The CDR3 spans 16 residues. Trimming removed 0 bases from V and 3 bases from J, with 9 bases in between. Germline CDR1 is LGHNA and CDR2 is YNFKEQ.

This chain connects TRBV5-4 to TRBJ2-7; 10 bases line up with TRBD2. CDR3 size: 15 residues. V lost 4 bases to trimming and J lost 3 bases; unmatched junction nucleotides: 7. CDR1 and CDR2 (germline): SGHNT, YYREEE (reference sequence). The CDR3 DNA follows: TGTGCCAGCAGCCAAGGGACTAGCGATTACTACGAGCAGTACTTC. It translates to CASSQGTSDYYEQYF.

The chain couples TRBV5-4 to TRBJ1-4, with a possible D match to TRBD1 (5 bases). Trimming left V 2 bases short and J 0 bases short, with 8 bases between. This CDR3 contains 15 residues. Per the germline V gene, CDR1 is SGHNT and CDR2 is YYREEE (reference sequence). The CDR3 loop reads CASSLDSTTNEKLFF. The CDR3 coding sequence is TGTGCCAGCAGCTTAGACAGTACAACTAATGAAAAACTGTTTTTT.

This chain connects TRBV7-6 to TRBJ1-1; the match to TRBD1 covers 9 bases. The V gene's germline CDR1 is SGHVS and CDR2 FNYEAQ. CDR3 length equals 15 residues. V gave up 6 bases and J gave up 1 base; unmatched junction bases: 6. CDR3 in DNA: TGTGCCAGCAGTACGGACAGGGGCGGGAACACTGAAGCTTTCTTT. Translated: CASSTDRGGNTEAFF.

J is TRBJ2-7 and V is TRBV9; 7 bases agree with TRBD2. Trimming removed 0 bases from V and 3 bases from J; junction bases left unmatched: 3. Germline V gene data show CDR1 as SGDLS and CDR2 as YYNGEE. The CDR3 length is 14 residues. The CDR3, as DNA: TGTGCCAGCAGCGTAGGGGGGAGGGGCTACGAGCAGTACTTC. Its protein is CASSVGGRGYEQYF.

This chain links TRBV30 with TRBJ2-3; 8 nucleotides match TRBD2. This CDR3 has 14 residues. Per the germline V gene, CDR1 is GTSNPN and CDR2 is SVGIG (reference sequence). V shed 5 bases and J 3 bases; nucleotides not matched to a gene: 7. The DNA of the CDR3 is TGTGCCTGGTGTACCCTAGCGGGTACAGATACGCAGTATTTT. Its translation is CAWCTLAGTDTQYF.

The CDR3 sequence is CASTEGNQPQHF. The CDR3 DNA sequence: TGTGCCAGCACGGAGGGGAATCAGCCCCAGCATTTT. The rearrangement uses TRBV6-1 and TRBJ1-5, with D perhaps matching TRBD1 (5 bases). In germline, CDR1 is MNHNS, CDR2 SASEGT. The CDR3 covers 12 residues. Trimming took off 7 bases at V and 4 bases at J, with 8 bases between the two ends.

V and J are TRBV27 and TRBJ1-2, with 10 bases aligning to TRBD1. The trim removed 7 bases at V and 2 bases at J, leaving 4 bases unmatched. There are 14 residues in the CDR3. Germline-derived CDR1 and CDR2 are MNHEY and SMNVEV (reference sequence). The CDR3 loop reads CASTSGQGNYGYTF. Here the CDR3 DNA reads TGTGCCAGCACCTCGGGACAGGGGAACTATGGCTACACCTTC.

This clone occurred a few times. This chain links TRBV7-9 with TRBJ2-2; 11 positions agree with TRBD2. V was pared by 4 bases and J by 1 base, with 2 bases of the junction left unmatched. The V gene's germline CDR1 is SEHNR and CDR2 FQNEAQ (reference sequence). This CDR3 region has 16 residues. The CDR3 loop is CASSSTSGRNTGELFF. CDR3 bases: TGTGCCAGCAGCTCCACTAGCGGGAGGAACACCGGGGAGCTGTTTTTT.

The chain carries TRBV19 and TRBJ1-1; no clear D gene. CDR3 length: 13 residues. V lost 3 bases and J 3 bases, leaving 8 bases between the germline ends. CDR1 and CDR2 (germline): LNHDA, SQIVND (reference sequence). CDR3 sequence: CASSIRGDTEAFF. DNA for the CDR3: TGTGCCAGTAGTATTCGGGGAGACACTGAAGCTTTCTTT.

The chain recombines TRBV7-2 with TRBJ2-7; the D is unclear. There are 13 residues in the CDR3. V lost 5 bases, J lost 3 bases, and 11 bases lay in between. Germline values: CDR1 SGHTA, CDR2 FQGNSA. The CDR3 here is CASSPQSDYEQYF. As DNA, the CDR3 is TGTGCCAGCAGCCCCCAGTCCGACTACGAGCAGTACTTC.

The gene calls are TRBV10-3 and TRBJ2-7, with TRBD1 matching 8 bases. Per germline, CDR1 ENHRY and CDR2 SYGVKD. Trimming at V came to 4 bases and at J to 10 bases, leaving 3 bases not matched to a gene. This CDR3 region has 11 residues. The CDR3 is CAISADRGQYF. CDR3 nucleotide sequence: TGTGCCATCAGTGCTGACAGGGGCCAGTACTTC.

The genes are TRBV5-1 and TRBJ2-5; 13 positions agree with TRBD2. CDR1 is SGHRS, CDR2 YFSETQ, per germline. The V and J ends lost 3 bases and 5 bases, in that order; junction bases with no gene match: 10. The CDR3 consists of 17 residues. The CDR3 DNA is TGCGCCAGCAGCTCCGCAACTAGCGGGGGGGCATCCGAGACCCAGTACTTC. Its translation: CASSSATSGGASETQYF.

This chain joins TRBV6-5 and TRBJ2-2; unclear D gene. V lost 3 bases, J lost 0 bases, and 5 bases lay in between. The germline V gene has CDR1 MNHEY and CDR2 SVGAGI. This CDR3 comprises 14 residues. CDR3 residues: CASSYQSNTGELFF. The DNA for the CDR3 is TGTGCCAGCAGTTATCAGTCGAACACCGGGGAGCTGTTTTTT.

In this sample, this clone turned up once. The J gene is TRBJ2-7, the V gene TRBV4-1, with D possibly TRBD2 on 6 matching bases. V lost 1 base and J 2 bases, leaving 12 bases between the germline ends. This CDR3 is built from 15 residues. Germline V gives CDR1 MGHRA, CDR2 YSYEKL. DNA for the CDR3: TGCGCCAGCAGCCAAGTCCGGGACTCAACCTACGAGCAGTACTTC. This encodes CASSQVRDSTYEQYF.

V usage is TRBV9 and J usage is TRBJ1-6, with D maybe TRBD1 (6 bases). V lost 3 bases and J lost 4, with 11 bases in between. The length of the CDR3 is 15 residues. CDR1 SGDLS and CDR2 YYNGEE come from the germline V gene. CDR3 bases: TGTGCCAGCAGCGGTACAGGGTTTTATAATTCACCCCTCCACTTT. As protein: CASSGTGFYNSPLHF.

The chain recombines TRBV2 with TRBJ2-5, with D possibly matching TRBD2 (5 bases). The germline V gene has CDR1 SNHLY and CDR2 FYNNEI. This CDR3 has 13 residues. V was cut by 4 bases and J by 6 bases, with 12 bases left in between. The CDR3 spells CASSVGLTQTQYF. CDR3 DNA: TGTGCCAGCAGTGTCGGACTGACCCAGACCCAGTACTTC.

This chain joins TRBV1 and TRBJ2-7; the table's D call, TRBD2, has no DNA check behind it. TRBV1 is termed a pseudogene. CDR3 length: 21 residues. The CDR3 spells CTSSHLRLGLAGESLMYEQYF. For the CDR3, the DNA is TGCACCAGCAGCCATCTACGTTTAGGGCTAGCGGGAGAGTCTCTCATGTACGAGCAGTACTTC.

This sequence joins TRBV7-9 and TRBJ1-5, with 8 bases matching TRBD1. CDR1 SEHNR and CDR2 FQNEAQ come from the germline V gene (reference sequence). CDR3 size: 19 residues. V lost 3 bases to trimming and J lost 2 bases; unmatched junction nucleotides: 15. CDR3 sequence: CASSFGVAGGLPGNQPQHF. The CDR3 nucleotides read TGTGCCAGCAGCTTCGGCGTGGCAGGGGGCCTTCCGGGCAATCAGCCCCAGCATTTT.

The rearrangement links TRBV12-5 to TRBJ1-5, with 9 nucleotides matching TRBD1. The CDR3 is made up of 16 amino acids. The germline V gene has CDR1 LGHNT and CDR2 FRNRAP. The ends lost 4 bases at V and 9 bases at J; junction bases unmatched: 13. CDR3 sequence: CASGSFGLQGAGPQHF. The CDR3 nucleotides read TGTGCTAGTGGTTCCTTCGGCCTACAGGGGGCTGGGCCCCAGCATTTT. The complete variable domain, with remaining parts taken from reference TRBV12-5 and TRBJ1-5, reads DARVTQTPRHKVTEMGQEVTMRCQPILGHNTVFWYRQTMMQGLELLAYFRNRAPLDDSGMPKDRFSAEMPDATLATLKIQPSEPRDSAVYFCASGSFGLQGAGPQHFGDGTRLSIL.

CDR3 coding DNA: TGTGCCAGCTCATTCTCTAGATCGAACACTGAAGCTTTCTTT. This codes for CASSFSRSNTEAFF. This rearrangement joins TRBV18 to TRBJ1-1; D is ambiguous. The CDR3 loop spans 14 amino acids. CDR1 and CDR2 from the germline V gene are KGHSH and LQKENI. V was shortened by 5 bases and J by 1 base, with 11 bases between the two germline ends.

The rearrangement links TRBV18 to TRBJ2-7, with 12 bases matching TRBD1. This CDR3 has 15 amino acids. The V gene end was trimmed by 5 bases and the J gene end by 6 bases; junction bases not matched to a gene: 8. Germline V gene data show CDR1 as KGHSH and CDR2 as LQKENI. The CDR3: CASSGTGTGGSEQYF. CDR3 nucleotide sequence: TGTGCCAGCTCAGGAACCGGGACAGGGGGCTCCGAGCAGTACTTC.

The V gene is TRBV10-3, the J gene TRBJ1-1; 8 bases match TRBD1. Germline V CDR1 and CDR2: ENHRY, SYGVKD. The V segment lost 6 bases and the J segment 4 bases; nucleotides outside the gene matches: 4. This CDR3 has 13 amino acids. In DNA, the CDR3 is TGTGCCATCAGGAGGACAGGGAGCACTGAAGCTTTCTTT. Residues: CAIRRTGSTEAFF.